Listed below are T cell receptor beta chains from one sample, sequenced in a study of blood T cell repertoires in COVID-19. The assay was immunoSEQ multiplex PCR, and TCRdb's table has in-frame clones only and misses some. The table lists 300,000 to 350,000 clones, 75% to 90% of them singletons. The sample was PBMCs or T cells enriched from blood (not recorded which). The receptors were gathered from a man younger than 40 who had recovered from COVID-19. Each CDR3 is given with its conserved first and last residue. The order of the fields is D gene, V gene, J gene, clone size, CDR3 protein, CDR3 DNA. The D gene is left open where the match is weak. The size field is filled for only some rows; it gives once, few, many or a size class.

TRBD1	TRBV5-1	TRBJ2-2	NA	CASGSGTARDKVTGELFF	TGCGCCAGCGGTTCCGGGACAGCGAGGGACAAAGTAACCGGGGAGCTGTTTTTT
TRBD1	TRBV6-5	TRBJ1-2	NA	CASRVGGDGYTF	TGTGCCAGCAGAGTAGGGGGCGATGGCTACACCTTC
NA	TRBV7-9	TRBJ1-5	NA	CASSLDTSNQPQHF	TGTGCCAGCAGCCTGGACACTAGCAATCAGCCCCAGCATTTT
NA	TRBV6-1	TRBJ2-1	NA	CASSDARQGLSVSEQFF	TGTGCCAGCAGTGATGCGAGACAGGGACTGTCGGTGAGTGAGCAGTTCTTC
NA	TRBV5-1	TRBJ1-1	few	CASSTGTSNTEAFF	TGCGCCAGCAGCACCGGGACATCGAACACTGAAGCTTTCTTT
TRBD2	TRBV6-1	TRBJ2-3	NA	CASSELSGRSSTDTQYF	TGTGCCAGCAGTGAATTAAGCGGGAGGAGCAGCACAGATACGCAGTATTTT
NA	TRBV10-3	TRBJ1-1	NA	CAVQTAMNTEAFF	TGTGCCGTGCAGACTGCCATGAACACTGAAGCTTTCTTT
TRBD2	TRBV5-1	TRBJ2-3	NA	CASSLMGTSGGIDTQYF	TGCGCCAGCAGCTTGATGGGGACTAGCGGGGGTATAGATACGCAGTATTTT
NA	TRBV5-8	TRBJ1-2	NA	CASSLAGYGYTF	TGTGCCAGCAGCTTGGCCGGTTATGGCTACACCTTC
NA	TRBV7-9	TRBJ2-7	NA	CASSLSLAYEQYF	TGTGCCAGCAGCTTAAGCCTAGCCTACGAGCAGTACTTC
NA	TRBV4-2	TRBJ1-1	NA	CASSPGGGNTEAFF	TGTGCCAGCAGTCCCGGGGGGGGAAACACTGAAGCTTTCTTT
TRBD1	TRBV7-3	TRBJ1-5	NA	CASSSRPGQGTPYSNQPQHF	TGTGCCAGCAGCTCACGTCCGGGACAGGGGACCCCATATAGCAATCAGCCCCAGCATTTT
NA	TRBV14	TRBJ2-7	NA	CASSPTGPPREQYF	TGTGCCAGCAGCCCGACAGGACCACCGAGGGAGCAGTACTTC
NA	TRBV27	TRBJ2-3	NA	CASAPDYEDTQYF	TGTGCCAGCGCCCCGGACTACGAAGATACGCAGTATTTT
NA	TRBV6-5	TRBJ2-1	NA	CASSYSIQSGNEQFF	TGTGCCAGCAGTTACTCGATACAGTCTGGTAATGAGCAGTTCTTC
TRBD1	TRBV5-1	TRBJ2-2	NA	CASSGGTGNTGELFF	TGCGCCAGCAGCGGGGGGACAGGGAACACCGGGGAGCTGTTTTTT
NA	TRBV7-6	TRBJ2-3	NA	CASSPEAFNTDTQYF	TGTGCCAGCAGCCCAGAGGCCTTCAACACAGATACGCAGTATTTT
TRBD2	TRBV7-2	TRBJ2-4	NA	CASSLARVTSGRGIAKNIQYF	TGTGCCAGCAGCTTAGCGAGAGTGACTAGCGGGCGGGGCATAGCCAAAAACATTCAGTACTTC
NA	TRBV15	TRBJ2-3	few	CATSRGDSSTDTQYF	TGTGCCACCTCCAGGGGAGATTCCTCCACGGATACGCAGTATTTT
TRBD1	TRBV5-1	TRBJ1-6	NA	CASSLGTGGSRNNSPLHF	TGCGCCAGCAGCTTGGGGACAGGGGGTAGCAGGAATAATTCACCCCTCCACTTT
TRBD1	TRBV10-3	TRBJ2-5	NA	CAIRAGQVQETQYF	TGTGCCATCAGGGCCGGACAGGTACAAGAGACCCAGTACTTC
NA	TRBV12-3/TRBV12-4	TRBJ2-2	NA	CASSLGGTGELFF	TGTGCCAGCAGTTTAGGAGGGACCGGGGAGCTGTTTTTT
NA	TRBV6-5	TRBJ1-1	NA	CASVAGSVIYTEAFF	TGTGCCAGCGTAGCGGGATCCGTAATTTACACTGAAGCTTTCTTT
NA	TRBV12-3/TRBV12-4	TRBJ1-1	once	CASSLAANTEAFF	TGTGCCAGCAGTTTAGCAGCTAACACTGAAGCTTTCTTT
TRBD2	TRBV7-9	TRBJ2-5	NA	CASSLREGRSYSKTQYF	TGTGCCAGCAGCTTACGGGAGGGCAGGTCATATTCGAAGACCCAGTACTTC
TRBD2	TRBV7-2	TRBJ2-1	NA	CASSLSGAEYNEQFF	TGTGCCAGCAGCTTAAGCGGGGCTGAATACAATGAGCAGTTCTTC
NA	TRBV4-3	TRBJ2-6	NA	CASSPTNLEGAGANVLTF	TGCGCCAGCAGCCCTACTAACCTTGAGGGGGCTGGGGCCAACGTCCTGACTTTC
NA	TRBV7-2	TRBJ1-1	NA	CASSLEQENTEAFF	TGTGCCAGCAGCTTAGAGCAGGAGAACACTGAAGCTTTCTTT
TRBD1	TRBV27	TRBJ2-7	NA	CASSPDRGSTYEQYF	TGTGCCAGCAGTCCCGACAGGGGGAGCACCTACGAGCAGTACTTC
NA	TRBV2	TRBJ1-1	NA	CASSVGGGRTEAFF	TGTGCCAGCAGCGTGGGCGGGGGTAGGACTGAAGCTTTCTTT
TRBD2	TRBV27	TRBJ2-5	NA	CASGGRRGGGETQYF	TGTGCCAGCGGTGGTCGGCGGGGGGGCGGGGAGACCCAGTACTTC
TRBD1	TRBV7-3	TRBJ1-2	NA	CASSPYEDRDSTFNYGYTF	TGTGCCAGCAGCCCTTATGAGGACCGGGACAGTACTTTTAACTATGGCTACACCTTC
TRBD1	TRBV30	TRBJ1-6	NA	CACRWTGGLFNSPLHF	TGTGCCTGTCGATGGACAGGGGGCTTATTTAATTCACCCCTCCACTTT
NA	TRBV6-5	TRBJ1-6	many	CASRVQGGDNSPLHF	TGTGCCAGCAGAGTCCAGGGAGGGGATAATTCACCCCTCCACTTT
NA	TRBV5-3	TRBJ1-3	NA	CARSLEGPNSGNTIYF	TGTGCCAGAAGCTTGGAGGGGCCCAACTCTGGAAACACCATATATTTT
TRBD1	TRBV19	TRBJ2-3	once	CASMGGQGGHTDTQYF	TGTGCCAGTATGGGAGGACAGGGGGGACATACAGATACGCAGTATTTT
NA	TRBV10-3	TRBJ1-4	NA	CAISDIIGVREKLFF	TGTGCCATCAGTGATATTATAGGGGTACGAGAAAAACTGTTTTTT
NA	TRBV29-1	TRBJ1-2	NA	CSVEGSRDYGYTF	TGCAGCGTTGAAGGTTCCAGGGACTATGGCTACACCTTC
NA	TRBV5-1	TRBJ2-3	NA	CASSPRHTGNRDTQYF	TGCGCCAGCAGCCCGAGGCATACAGGGAATCGAGATACGCAGTATTTT
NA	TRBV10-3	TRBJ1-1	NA	CAISEAWTGSAEAFF	TGTGCCATCAGTGAGGCCTGGACGGGGAGTGCTGAAGCTTTCTTT
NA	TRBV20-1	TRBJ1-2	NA	CSASRGNYGYTF	TGCAGTGCTAGTCGGGGAAACTATGGCTACACCTTC
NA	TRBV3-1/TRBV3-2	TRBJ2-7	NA	CASLGVQGSGYEQYF	TGTGCCAGCCTCGGGGTACAGGGTTCCGGATACGAGCAGTACTTC
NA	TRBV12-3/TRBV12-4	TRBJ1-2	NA	CASSLRFGYGYTF	TGTGCCAGCAGTTTACGATTCGGTTATGGCTACACCTTC
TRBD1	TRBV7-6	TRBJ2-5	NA	CASSLSGTGKETQYF	TGTGCCAGCAGCTTATCCGGGACAGGAAAAGAGACCCAGTACTTC
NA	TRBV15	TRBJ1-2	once	CATSRDRRTEGYTF	TGTGCCACCAGCAGAGATCGGAGGACAGAGGGCTACACCTTC
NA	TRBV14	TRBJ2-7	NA	CASNHREGVRHF	TGTGCCAGCAACCACCGAGAGGGGGTCAGGCATTTC
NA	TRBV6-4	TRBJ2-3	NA	CASRGRAPHTQYF	TGTGCCAGCAGAGGGCGGGCGCCGCATACGCAGTATTTT
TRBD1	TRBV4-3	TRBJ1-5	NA	CASSQARGVHQPQHF	TGCGCCAGCAGCCAAGCCAGGGGGGTGCATCAGCCCCAGCATTTT
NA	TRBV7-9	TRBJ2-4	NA	CASSPRRGTSQNIQYF	TGTGCCAGCAGTCCCAGACGGGGGACTTCTCAAAACATTCAGTACTTC